This T cell receptor beta chain emerged from a study of blood T cell repertoires in COVID-19. Overall study context: T cells, B-cell-depleted T cells, or PBMCs provided the cDNA or gDNA that served as material.

Produced via immunoSEQ multiplex PCR; TCRdb's table is partial and in-frame only. The sample consists of fewer than 75,000 clones, approximately 79% of them appearing once. This clone was observed a handful of times. The V end was cut by 8 bases, the J end by 7 bases, with 11 bases between. The CDR3 sequence is 11 residues long. Germline loops: CDR1 SGHAT, CDR2 FQNNGV. The chain combines TRBV11-2 with TRBJ1-1; D unresolved. The specimen sequenced was peripheral blood. This TCR was sampled from a woman aged 60-75 years with acute or convalescent COVID-19. CDR3 in amino acids: CASWGGNEAFF. DNA of the CDR3: TGTGCCAGCTGGGGAGGGAATGAAGCTTTCTTT.